The rows below give T cell receptor beta chains drawn from one sample of a study of T cell changes during pregnancy in multiple sclerosis. Generated by immunoSEQ multiplex PCR, the TCRdb table keeps only in-frame clones and is missing some. This table holds about 40,000 clones, 85% to 95% found once. This specimen was CD8+ T cells from peripheral blood mononuclear cells, taken in the third trimester of pregnancy. These receptors all come from a female donor with multiple sclerosis, enrolled in a pregnancy study. The CDR3 runs from the conserved cysteine through the conserved F or W. A D gene is named only where the DNA matches it firmly. Clone size, where shown, is once, few, many, or a class for clones that have expanded.

v_gene	abundance	d_gene	j_gene	CDR3aa	CDR3nt
TRBV5-4	NA	NA	TRBJ2-2	CASSPLENTGELFF	TGTGCCAGCAGCCCACTCGAGAACACCGGGGAGCTGTTTTTT
TRBV10-3	NA	NA	TRBJ2-2	CAAGYGGLGGELFF	TGTGCCGCAGGCTACGGGGGGCTGGGCGGGGAGCTGTTTTTT
TRBV6-6	NA	NA	TRBJ2-7	CASSYAGQLHEQYF	TGTGCCAGCAGTTACGCGGGACAGTTGCACGAGCAGTACTTC
TRBV9	NA	TRBD1	TRBJ1-2	CASSETGGASYGYTF	TGTGCCAGCAGCGAAACAGGGGGCGCGAGCTATGGCTACACCTTC
TRBV9	NA	NA	TRBJ2-7	CASSAAEGSYEQYF	TGTGCCAGCAGCGCGGCGGAGGGCTCCTACGAGCAGTACTTC
TRBV25-1	NA	NA	TRBJ2-3	CASRLGPTDTQYF	TGTGCCAGCAGGTTGGGGCCCACAGATACGCAGTATTTT
TRBV15	NA	TRBD1	TRBJ1-4	CATLYRDRDFPTNEKLFF	TGTGCCACCCTCTACCGGGACAGGGACTTCCCAACTAATGAAAAACTGTTTTTT
TRBV6-6	NA	TRBD1	TRBJ2-1	CASSYSGTGYNEQFF	TGTGCCAGCAGTTACTCCGGGACAGGTTACAATGAGCAGTTCTTC
TRBV7-9	NA	NA	TRBJ1-5	CASSSPDTHNQPQHF	TGTGCCAGCAGCTCCCCGGACACCCACAATCAGCCCCAGCATTTT
TRBV11-1	once	NA	TRBJ1-4	CASSIDFKAGEKLFF	TGTGCCAGCAGCATCGATTTTAAAGCAGGTGAAAAACTGTTTTTT
TRBV30	NA	TRBD1	TRBJ2-7	CAWSVGTGGYEQYF	TGTGCCTGGAGTGTGGGGACAGGGGGCTACGAGCAGTACTTC
TRBV15	few	NA	TRBJ1-1	CATRGDGDVTAEAFF	TGTGCCACTCGTGGCGACGGGGATGTTACCGCTGAAGCTTTCTTT
TRBV4-1	NA	TRBD2	TRBJ2-1	CASSQSGGDYNEQFF	TGCGCCAGCAGCCAAAGTGGGGGGGATTACAATGAGCAGTTCTTC
TRBV10-2	few	NA	TRBJ1-4	CASSVNEKLFF	TGCGCCAGCAGCGTTAATGAAAAACTGTTTTTT
TRBV6-5	NA	TRBD1	TRBJ1-2	CASRIQGEAYGYTF	TGTGCCAGCAGAATTCAGGGGGAGGCCTATGGCTACACCTTC
TRBV30	NA	NA	TRBJ2-7	CAWSPGTYEQYF	TGTGCCTGGAGTCCGGGAACCTACGAGCAGTACTTC
TRBV5-1	NA	NA	TRBJ1-1	CASSQGMNTEAFF	TGCGCCAGCAGCCAGGGGATGAACACTGAAGCTTTCTTT
TRBV4-1	NA	NA	TRBJ2-7	CASSQEGQGHEQYF	TGCGCCAGCAGCCAAGAAGGGCAGGGCCACGAGCAGTACTTC
TRBV6-1	NA	NA	TRBJ2-1	CASSELGGLYEQFF	TGTGCCAGCAGTGAATTGGGGGGACTCTATGAGCAGTTCTTC
TRBV9	once	NA	TRBJ2-3	CASSVVSGDTQYF	TGTGCCAGCAGCGTAGTAAGTGGCGATACGCAGTATTTT
TRBV6-7	NA	NA	TRBJ1-1	CASRKDGAEAFF	TGTGCCAGCAGAAAAGACGGGGCTGAAGCTTTCTTT
TRBV10-2	NA	NA	TRBJ1-1	CASSESTPEAFF	TGCGCCAGCAGTGAGTCGACACCTGAAGCTTTCTTT
TRBV27	NA	TRBD2	TRBJ2-5	CASGLALSIETQYF	TGTGCCAGCGGACTAGCGTTGAGTATTGAGACCCAGTACTTC
TRBV7-6	NA	TRBD2	TRBJ2-3	CASSPGTSGGANTQYF	TGTGCCAGCAGCCCCGGGACTAGCGGGGGGGCAAATACGCAGTATTTT
TRBV10-3	NA	TRBD2	TRBJ2-1	CAIRSTSGGSSYNEQFF	TGTGCCATCAGATCGACTAGCGGGGGGAGCTCCTACAATGAGCAGTTCTTC
TRBV4-1	NA	TRBD1	TRBJ1-5	CASSQDPGTGGNQPQHF	TGCGCCAGCAGCCAAGATCCCGGGACAGGGGGCAATCAGCCCCAGCATTTT
TRBV4-1	NA	NA	TRBJ2-7	CASSQGPGSGEQYF	TGCGCCAGCAGCCAAGGGCCGGGGTCGGGCGAGCAGTACTTC
TRBV15	NA	NA	TRBJ2-1	CATSGGTDEQFF	TGTGCCACCAGCGGGGGGACTGATGAGCAGTTCTTC
TRBV4-1	once	TRBD2	TRBJ2-1	CASSRGLAGGGEQFF	TGCGCCAGCTCCCGTGGACTAGCGGGAGGTGGGGAGCAGTTCTTC
TRBV2	NA	NA	TRBJ1-6	CASTAEQPLYNSPLHF	TGTGCCAGCACGGCGGAGCAGCCACTTTATAATTCACCCCTCCACTTT
TRBV5-4	NA	TRBD2	TRBJ2-5	CASSLALAEETQYF	TGTGCCAGCAGCTTGGCGCTAGCGGAAGAGACCCAGTACTTC
TRBV2	NA	TRBD2	TRBJ2-7	CASILAGGLDEQYF	TGTGCCAGCATCCTAGCGGGGGGGCTAGACGAGCAGTACTTC
TRBV27	NA	NA	TRBJ2-7	CASSLNPRAAEQYF	TGTGCCAGCAGCCTCAACCCCAGGGCTGCCGAGCAGTACTTC
TRBV30	NA	TRBD1	TRBJ2-7	CAWQGADYEQYF	TGTGCCTGGCAGGGGGCTGATTACGAGCAGTACTTC
TRBV9	NA	TRBD1	TRBJ2-2	CASSPSGTGNGELFF	TGTGCCAGCAGCCCCTCCGGGACAGGGAACGGGGAGCTGTTTTTT
TRBV5-1	NA	TRBD1	TRBJ1-2	CASRLPGQGYGYTF	TGCGCCAGCAGGCTACCGGGACAGGGCTATGGCTACACCTTC
TRBV5-5	few	NA	TRBJ2-7	CASTLGHYEQYF	TGTGCCAGCACCCTTGGCCATTACGAGCAGTACTTC
TRBV7-9	once	TRBD1	TRBJ2-7	CASSSLDRTYEQYF	TGTGCCAGCAGCTCGTTGGACAGGACATACGAGCAGTACTTC
TRBV27	once	TRBD2	TRBJ2-1	CASSPISGGNEQFF	TGTGCCAGCAGTCCGATCAGCGGGGGCAATGAGCAGTTCTTC
TRBV2	NA	TRBD1	TRBJ1-5	CASTGQAVINQPQHF	TGTGCCAGCACTGGACAGGCGGTGATAAATCAGCCCCAGCATTTT
TRBV10-1	NA	TRBD2	TRBJ2-2	CASSESKGLAGYTGELFF	TGCGCCAGCAGTGAGTCGAAAGGACTAGCGGGTTACACCGGGGAGCTGTTTTTT
TRBV7-9	once	TRBD2	TRBJ2-5	CASSSSGTSLQETQYF	TGTGCCAGCAGCTCTTCCGGGACTAGCCTACAAGAGACCCAGTACTTC
TRBV27	NA	NA	TRBJ2-2	CASSAVGGNTGELFF	TGTGCCAGCAGTGCCGTTGGAGGTAACACCGGGGAGCTGTTTTTT
TRBV29-1	NA	NA	TRBJ2-5	CSVEAPISSVSGETQYF	TGCAGCGTTGAAGCACCTATCTCCTCTGTATCGGGAGAGACCCAGTACTTC
TRBV7-9	NA	TRBD1	TRBJ1-1	CASSLPASGTGPTEAFF	TGTGCCAGCAGCTTACCTGCCTCCGGGACAGGGCCCACTGAAGCTTTCTTT
TRBV11-2	NA	NA	TRBJ1-1	CASRIMSGVFSEAFF	TGTGCCAGCAGGATAATGTCTGGAGTTTTTTCTGAAGCTTTCTTT
TRBV2	NA	TRBD1	TRBJ2-1	CASSPGTGRNEQFF	TGTGCCAGCAGTCCCGGGACAGGGCGCAATGAGCAGTTCTTC